The T cell receptor beta chain described here comes from a study of control samples from healthy donors and cancer patients. TCRdb's table, derived via immunoSEQ multiplex PCR, lists solely in-frame clones and lacks some. The sample lists 180,000 or so clones, 91% seen once, with about 1.6% in the top ten. This CDR3 contains 15 residues. Germline V gives CDR1 LNHDA, CDR2 SQIVND (reference sequence). Germline trimming cut 2 bases from V and 5 bases from J; bases unmatched to any gene: 6. The receptor was derived from a woman in her twenties or thirties in good health. The gene calls are TRBV19 and TRBJ2-7; 10 positions match TRBD1. Sequenced input: blood. CDR3 coding DNA: TGTGCCAGTAGTATACGGACAGGGGGTCCCGACGAGCAGTACTTC. Translation gives CASSIRTGGPDEQYF.